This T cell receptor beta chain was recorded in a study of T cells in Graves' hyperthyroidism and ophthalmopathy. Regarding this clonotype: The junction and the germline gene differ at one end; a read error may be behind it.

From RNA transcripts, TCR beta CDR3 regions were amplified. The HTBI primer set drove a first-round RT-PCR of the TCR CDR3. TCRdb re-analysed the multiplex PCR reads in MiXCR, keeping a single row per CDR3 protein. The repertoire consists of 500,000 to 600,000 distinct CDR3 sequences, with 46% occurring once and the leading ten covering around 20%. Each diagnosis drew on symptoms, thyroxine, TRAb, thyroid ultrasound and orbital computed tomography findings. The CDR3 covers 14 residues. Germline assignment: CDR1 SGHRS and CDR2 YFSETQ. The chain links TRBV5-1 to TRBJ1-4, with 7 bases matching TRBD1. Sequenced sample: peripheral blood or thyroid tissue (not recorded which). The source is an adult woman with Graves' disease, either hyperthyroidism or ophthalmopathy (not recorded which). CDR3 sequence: CASSSTGPNGKLFF. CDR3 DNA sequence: TGCGCCAGCAGTTCGACAGGGCCGAATGGAAAACTGTTTTTT.